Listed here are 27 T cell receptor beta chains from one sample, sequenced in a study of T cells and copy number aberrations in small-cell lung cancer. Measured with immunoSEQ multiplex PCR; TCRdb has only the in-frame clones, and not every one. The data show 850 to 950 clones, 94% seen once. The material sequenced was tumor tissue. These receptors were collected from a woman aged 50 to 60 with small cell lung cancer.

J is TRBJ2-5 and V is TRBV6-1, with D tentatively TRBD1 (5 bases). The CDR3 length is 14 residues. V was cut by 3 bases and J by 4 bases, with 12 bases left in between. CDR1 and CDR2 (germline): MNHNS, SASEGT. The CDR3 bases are TGTGCCAGCAGTGATCCAGGGTTGGCAGAGACCCAGTACTTC. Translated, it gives CASSDPGLAETQYF.

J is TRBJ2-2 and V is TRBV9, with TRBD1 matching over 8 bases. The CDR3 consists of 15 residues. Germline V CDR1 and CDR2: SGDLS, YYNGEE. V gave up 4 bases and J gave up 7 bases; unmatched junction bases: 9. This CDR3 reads CASSRTQGAGGELFF. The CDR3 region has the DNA TGTGCCAGCAGCAGGACCCAGGGGGCCGGCGGGGAGCTGTTTTTT.

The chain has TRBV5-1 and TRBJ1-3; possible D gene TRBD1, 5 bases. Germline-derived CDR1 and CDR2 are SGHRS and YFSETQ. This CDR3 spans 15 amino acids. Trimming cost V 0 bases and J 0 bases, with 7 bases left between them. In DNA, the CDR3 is TGCGCCAGCAGCTTGGGGGGGTACTCTGGAAACACCATATATTTT. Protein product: CASSLGGYSGNTIYF.

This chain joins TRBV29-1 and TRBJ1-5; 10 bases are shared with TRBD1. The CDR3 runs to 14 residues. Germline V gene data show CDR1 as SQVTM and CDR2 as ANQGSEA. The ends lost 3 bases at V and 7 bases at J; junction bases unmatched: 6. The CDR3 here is CSVETGTGDQPQHF. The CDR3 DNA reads TGCAGCGTTGAGACCGGGACAGGGGACCAGCCCCAGCATTTT.

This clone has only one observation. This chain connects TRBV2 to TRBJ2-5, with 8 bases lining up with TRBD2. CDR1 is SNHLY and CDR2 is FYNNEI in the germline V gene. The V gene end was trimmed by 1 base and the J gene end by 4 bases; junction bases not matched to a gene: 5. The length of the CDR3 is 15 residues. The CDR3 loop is CASSEGAGGGETQYF. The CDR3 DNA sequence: TGTGCCAGCAGTGAAGGGGCGGGGGGAGGAGAGACCCAGTACTTC.

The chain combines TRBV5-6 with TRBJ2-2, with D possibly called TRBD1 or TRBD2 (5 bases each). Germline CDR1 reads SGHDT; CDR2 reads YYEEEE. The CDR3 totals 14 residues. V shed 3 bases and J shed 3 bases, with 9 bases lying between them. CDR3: CASSWGRYTGELFF. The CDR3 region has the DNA TGTGCCAGCAGCTGGGGACGGTACACCGGGGAGCTGTTTTTT.

CDR3 sequence (DNA): TGTGCCAGCAGCTTAAGTGCAGGGTCGTATCAGCCCCAGCATTTT. Translation gives CASSLSAGSYQPQHF. The genes are TRBV11-2 and TRBJ1-5, with D tentatively TRBD1 (5 bases). The CDR3 extends over 15 amino acids. Trimming removed 2 bases from V and 5 bases from J, with 13 bases in between. The V gene's germline CDR1 is SGHAT and CDR2 FQNNGV.

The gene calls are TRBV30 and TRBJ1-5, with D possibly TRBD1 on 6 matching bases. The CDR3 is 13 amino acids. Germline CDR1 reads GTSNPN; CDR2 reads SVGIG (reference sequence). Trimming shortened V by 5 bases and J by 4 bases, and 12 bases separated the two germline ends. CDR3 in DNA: TGTGCCTGGGATCAGGGGATTAATCAGCCCCAGCATTTT. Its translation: CAWDQGINQPQHF.

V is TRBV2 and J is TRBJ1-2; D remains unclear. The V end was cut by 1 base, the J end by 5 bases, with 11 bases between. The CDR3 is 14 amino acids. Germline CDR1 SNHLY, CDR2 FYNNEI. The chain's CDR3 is CASSEGSFGYGYTF. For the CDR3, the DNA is TGTGCCAGCAGTGAAGGTTCTTTCGGATATGGCTACACCTTC.

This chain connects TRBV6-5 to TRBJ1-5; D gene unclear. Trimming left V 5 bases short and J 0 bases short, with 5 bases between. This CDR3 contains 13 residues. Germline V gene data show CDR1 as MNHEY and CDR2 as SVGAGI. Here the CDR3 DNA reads TGTGCCAGCAGTAAGGATAGCAATCAGCCCCAGCATTTT. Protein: CASSKDSNQPQHF.

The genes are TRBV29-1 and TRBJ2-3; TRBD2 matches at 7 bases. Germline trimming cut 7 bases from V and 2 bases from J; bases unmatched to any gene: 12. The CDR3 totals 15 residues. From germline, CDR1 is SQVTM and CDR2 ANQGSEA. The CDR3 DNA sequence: TGCAGCGCCGGTCCAGCGGGGCGTCTCACAGATACGCAGTATTTT. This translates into CSAGPAGRLTDTQYF.

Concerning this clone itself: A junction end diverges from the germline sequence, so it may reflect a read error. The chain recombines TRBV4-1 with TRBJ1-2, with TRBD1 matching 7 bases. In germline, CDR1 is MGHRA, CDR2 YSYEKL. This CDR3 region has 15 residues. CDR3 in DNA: TGCGCCAGCAGCAAAGACAGGGTTGGATACTATGGCTACACCTTC. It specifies CASSKDRVGYYGYTF.

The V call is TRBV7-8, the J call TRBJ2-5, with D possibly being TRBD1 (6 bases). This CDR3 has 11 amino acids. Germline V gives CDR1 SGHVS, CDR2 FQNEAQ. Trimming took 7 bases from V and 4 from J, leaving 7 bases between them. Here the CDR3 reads CASTGVETQYF. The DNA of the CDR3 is TGTGCCAGCACAGGGGTAGAGACCCAGTACTTC.

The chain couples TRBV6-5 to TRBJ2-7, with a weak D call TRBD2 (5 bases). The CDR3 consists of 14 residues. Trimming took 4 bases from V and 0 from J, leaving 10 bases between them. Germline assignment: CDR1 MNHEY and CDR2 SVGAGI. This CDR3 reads CASSFTRDSYEQYF. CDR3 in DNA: TGTGCCAGCAGTTTTACCCGGGACTCCTACGAGCAGTACTTC.

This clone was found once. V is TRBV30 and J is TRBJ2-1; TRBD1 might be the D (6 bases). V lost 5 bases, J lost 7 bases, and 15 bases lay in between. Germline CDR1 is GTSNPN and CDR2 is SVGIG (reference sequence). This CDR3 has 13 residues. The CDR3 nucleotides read TGTGCCTGGTCTAAGGGGGAGTGGAATGAGCAGTTCTTC. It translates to CAWSKGEWNEQFF.

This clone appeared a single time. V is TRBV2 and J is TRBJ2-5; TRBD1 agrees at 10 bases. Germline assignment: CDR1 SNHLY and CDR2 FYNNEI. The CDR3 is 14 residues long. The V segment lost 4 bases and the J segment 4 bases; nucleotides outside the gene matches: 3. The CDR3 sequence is CASSGTGGGETQYF. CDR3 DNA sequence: TGTGCCAGCAGTGGGACAGGGGGGGGAGAGACCCAGTACTTC.

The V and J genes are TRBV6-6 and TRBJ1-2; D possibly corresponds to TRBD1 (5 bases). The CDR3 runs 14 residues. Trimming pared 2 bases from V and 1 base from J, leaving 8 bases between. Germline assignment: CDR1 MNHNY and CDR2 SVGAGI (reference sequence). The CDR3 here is CASSYAGGNYGYTF. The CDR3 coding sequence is TGTGCCAGCAGTTACGCCGGGGGTAACTATGGCTACACCTTC.

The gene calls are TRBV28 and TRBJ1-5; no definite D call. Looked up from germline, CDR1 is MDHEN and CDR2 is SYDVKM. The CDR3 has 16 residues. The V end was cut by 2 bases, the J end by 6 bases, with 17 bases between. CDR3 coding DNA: TGTGCCAGCAGTTTAAGCGGACGGCAGGTGGGTCAGCCCCAGCATTTT. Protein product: CASSLSGRQVGQPQHF.

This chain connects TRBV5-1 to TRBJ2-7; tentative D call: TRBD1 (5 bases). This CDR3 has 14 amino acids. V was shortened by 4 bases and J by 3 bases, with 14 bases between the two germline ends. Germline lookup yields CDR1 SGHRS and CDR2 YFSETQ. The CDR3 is CASSSRDRYYEQYF. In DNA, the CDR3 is TGCGCCAGCAGCAGCCGAGACAGATACTACGAGCAGTACTTC.

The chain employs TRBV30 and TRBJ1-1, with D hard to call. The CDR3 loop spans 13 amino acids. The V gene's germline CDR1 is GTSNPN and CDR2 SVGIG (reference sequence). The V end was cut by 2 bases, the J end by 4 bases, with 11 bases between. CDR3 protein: CAWSRPPATEAFF. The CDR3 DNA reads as TGTGCCTGGAGTCGGCCACCTGCCACTGAAGCTTTCTTT.

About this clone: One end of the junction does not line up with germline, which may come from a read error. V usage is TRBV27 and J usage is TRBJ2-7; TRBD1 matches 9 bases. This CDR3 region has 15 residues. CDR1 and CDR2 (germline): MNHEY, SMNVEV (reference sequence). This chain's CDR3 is CTSSPYRDRALEQYF. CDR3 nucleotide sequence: TGTACCAGCAGCCCATACCGGGACAGGGCTCTCGAGCAGTACTTC.

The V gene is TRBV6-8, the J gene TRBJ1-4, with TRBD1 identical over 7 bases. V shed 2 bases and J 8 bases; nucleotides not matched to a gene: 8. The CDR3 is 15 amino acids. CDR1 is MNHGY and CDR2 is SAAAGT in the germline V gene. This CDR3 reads CASSYPRQGLEKLFF. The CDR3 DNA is TGTGCCAGCAGTTACCCTCGACAGGGTTTGGAAAAACTGTTTTTT.

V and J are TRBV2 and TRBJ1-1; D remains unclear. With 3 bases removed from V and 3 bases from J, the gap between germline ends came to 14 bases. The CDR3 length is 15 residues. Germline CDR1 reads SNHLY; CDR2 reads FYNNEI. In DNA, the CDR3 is TGTGCCAGCAGTGAGGAAGGGCCCCGATACACTGAAGCTTTCTTT. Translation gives CASSEEGPRYTEAFF.

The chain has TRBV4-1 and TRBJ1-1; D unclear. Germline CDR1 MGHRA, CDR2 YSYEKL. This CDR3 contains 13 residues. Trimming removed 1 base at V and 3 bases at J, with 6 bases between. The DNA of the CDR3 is TGCGCCAGCAGCCAAGGTCTGGACACTGAAGCTTTCTTT. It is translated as CASSQGLDTEAFF.

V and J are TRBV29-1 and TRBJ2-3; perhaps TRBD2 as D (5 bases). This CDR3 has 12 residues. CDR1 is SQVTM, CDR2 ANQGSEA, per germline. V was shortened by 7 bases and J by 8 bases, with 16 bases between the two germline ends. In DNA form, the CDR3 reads TGCAGCGCCCCGGACTCCCGAGGTACGCAGTATTTT. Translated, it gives CSAPDSRGTQYF.

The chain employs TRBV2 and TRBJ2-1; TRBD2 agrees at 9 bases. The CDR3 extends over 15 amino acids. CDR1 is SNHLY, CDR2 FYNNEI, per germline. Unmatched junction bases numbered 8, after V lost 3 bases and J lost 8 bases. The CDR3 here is CASSDSASGKHEQFF. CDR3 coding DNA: TGTGCCAGCAGTGATTCGGCTAGCGGGAAACATGAGCAGTTCTTC.

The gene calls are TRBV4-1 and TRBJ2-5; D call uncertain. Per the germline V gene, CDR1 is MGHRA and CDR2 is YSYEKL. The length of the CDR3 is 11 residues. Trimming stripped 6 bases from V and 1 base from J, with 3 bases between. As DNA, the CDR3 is TGCGCCAGCAGAGGCCAAGAGACCCAGTACTTC. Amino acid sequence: CASRGQETQYF.